The 21 T cell receptor beta chains below were found in one sample sequenced in a study of cytomegalovirus exposure and HLA in healthy donors. Only in-frame clones appear in the TCRdb table, and some are missing; sequencing was by immunoSEQ multiplex PCR. The data show roughly 240,000 clones, 87% seen once. Sequencing input: PBMCs. These receptors came from a man between 18 and 29 years old in good health and CMV-seronegative.

The chain's CDR3 is CASSAWGTGGGSEQFF. CDR3 nucleotide sequence: TGTGCCAGCAGCGCGTGGGGGACAGGGGGTGGTAGTGAGCAGTTCTTC. The chain is built from TRBV9 and TRBJ2-1; 11 bases fit TRBD1. Trimming at V came to 3 bases and at J to 9 bases, leaving 11 bases not matched to a gene. Germline CDR1 SGDLS, CDR2 YYNGEE. CDR3 length equals 16 residues.

This CDR3 is CATGGDYNEQFF. Here the CDR3 DNA reads TGTGCCACGGGGGGGGACTACAATGAGCAGTTCTTC. The V and J genes are TRBV2 and TRBJ2-1, with TRBD2 matching 8 bases. This CDR3 is built from 12 residues. With 10 bases clipped from V and 3 bases from J, the junction kept 2 bases outside the gene matches. Germline-derived CDR1 and CDR2 are SNHLY and FYNNEI.

The chain is built from TRBV27 and TRBJ2-7; no definite D call. Deletions cut 4 bases from V and 3 bases from J, with 10 bases between. This CDR3 has 13 residues. The V gene's germline CDR1 is MNHEY and CDR2 SMNVEV (reference sequence). The CDR3 region is CASSSGSSYEQYF. The CDR3 DNA is TGTGCCAGCAGTTCCGGGTCCAGCTACGAGCAGTACTTC.

The chain joins TRBV4-3 to TRBJ2-1; maybe TRBD2 (5 bases). Trimming cost V 4 bases and J 4 bases, with 17 bases left between them. Germline V CDR1 and CDR2: LGHNA, YSLEER. There are 16 residues in the CDR3. CDR3 protein: CASSPRTLSAYNEQFF. CDR3 coding DNA: TGCGCCAGCAGCCCCCGGACTCTCTCTGCGTACAATGAGCAGTTCTTC.

This chain uses TRBV13 with TRBJ2-3; 8 nucleotides line up with TRBD2. This CDR3 has 15 residues. Per germline, CDR1 PRHDT and CDR2 FYEKMQ (reference sequence). Trimming cost V 0 bases and J 4 bases; bases outside gene matches: 3. The CDR3 here is CASSLGAGGPDTQYF. The CDR3 DNA follows: TGTGCCAGCAGCTTAGGCGCGGGGGGCCCAGATACGCAGTATTTT.

This rearrangement joins TRBV29-1 to TRBJ2-3, with 9 bases fitting TRBD1. The CDR3 length is 14 residues. V dropped 7 bases and J dropped 3; count of bases not matched to a gene: 8. CDR1 and CDR2 from the germline V gene are SQVTM and ANQGSEA. The CDR3 nucleotides are TGCAGCGCCTCCGGGACAGGGTCTACAGATACGCAGTATTTT. As protein: CSASGTGSTDTQYF.

V and J are TRBV5-1 and TRBJ1-1; D might be TRBD1 (6 bases). The CDR3 length is 13 residues. CDR1 SGHRS and CDR2 YFSETQ come from the germline V gene. Trimming took 4 bases from V and 6 from J, leaving 13 bases between them. The CDR3 sequence is CASSDYRDSEAFF. In nucleotides, the CDR3 is TGCGCCAGCAGCGATTACAGGGATTCTGAAGCTTTCTTT. Looking up the rest from reference TRBV5-1 and TRBJ1-1 gives the full variable domain: KAGVTQTPRYLIKTRGQQVTLSCSPISGHRSVSWYQQTPGQGLQFLFEYFSETQRNKGNFPGRFSGRQFSNSRSEMNVSTLELGDSALYLCASSDYRDSEAFFGQGTRLTVV.

V is TRBV28 and J is TRBJ2-7; D might be TRBD1 (6 bases). CDR1 MDHEN and CDR2 SYDVKM come from the germline V gene. This CDR3 is 14 amino acids long. Trimming stripped 5 bases from V and 2 bases from J, with 13 bases between. The CDR3: CASSTSTGTYEQYF. The CDR3 coding sequence is TGTGCCAGCAGTACCAGTACAGGGACCTACGAGCAGTACTTC.

This chain uses TRBV4-3 with TRBJ2-4, with D perhaps matching TRBD1 (6 bases). This CDR3 region has 18 residues. The V end lost 1 base, the J end lost 0 bases, and 16 bases lay between the germline ends. From germline, CDR1 is LGHNA and CDR2 YSLEER. The CDR3 coding sequence is TGCGCCAGCAGCCAAGGATGGGGGCAGGGTCTAGCCAAAAACATTCAGTACTTC. Protein product: CASSQGWGQGLAKNIQYF.

The V call is TRBV7-2, the J call TRBJ2-7; a weak D match, TRBD1 (6 bases). The CDR3 loop spans 12 amino acids. Germline CDR1 is SGHTA and CDR2 is FQGNSA. V gave up 6 bases and J gave up 6 bases, with 12 bases separating them. CDR3 protein: CASSSTGSEQYF. CDR3 in DNA: TGTGCCAGCAGTTCTACAGGGTCCGAGCAGTACTTC.

Here the CDR3 reads CASSYQGTAFF. The CDR3 DNA reads TGTGCCAGCAGTTACCAGGGGACAGCTTTCTTT. This chain links TRBV6-5 with TRBJ1-1; D is perhaps TRBD1 (6 bases). The CDR3 runs to 11 residues. Between the trimmed V and J ends, which lost 2 bases and 10 bases, there was a span of 8 bases. The V gene's germline CDR1 is MNHEY and CDR2 SVGAGI.

The CDR3 sequence is CASSLTRDRGHPNYGYTF. The DNA of the CDR3 is TGCGCCAGCAGCTTGACCAGGGACAGGGGGCACCCTAACTATGGCTACACCTTC. The chain combines TRBV5-1 with TRBJ1-2, with 12 bases matching TRBD1. Germline-derived CDR1 and CDR2 are SGHRS and YFSETQ. V gave up 1 base and J gave up 0 bases; unmatched junction bases: 7. There are 18 residues in the CDR3.

A single count supports this clone. The CDR3, as DNA: TGTGCCAGCAGTTTGCGGTCGGGGACAGGGCCCCTCGAGCAGTACTTC. Protein product: CASSLRSGTGPLEQYF. This chain links TRBV28 with TRBJ2-7; TRBD1 matches at 9 bases. The length of the CDR3 is 16 residues. The V segment lost 3 bases and the J segment 6 bases; nucleotides outside the gene matches: 12. Germline loops: CDR1 MDHEN, CDR2 SYDVKM. The full variable domain, rest sourced from reference TRBV28 and TRBJ2-7, is DVKVTQSSRYLVKRTGEKVFLECVQDMDHENMFWYRQDPGLGLRLIYFSYDVKMKEKGDIPEGYSVSREKKERFSLILESASTNQTSMYLCASSLRSGTGPLEQYFGPGTRLTVT.

The CDR3 DNA follows: TGTGCCAGCAGCTCTAGCGGGAGCTCCTACGAGCAGTACTTC. Residues: CASSSSGSSYEQYF. V usage is TRBV7-9 and J usage is TRBJ2-7; 10 bases line up with TRBD2. CDR1 is SEHNR, CDR2 FQNEAQ, per germline (reference sequence). The CDR3 is made up of 14 amino acids. Trimming took 4 bases from V and 0 from J; bases not matched to a gene: 0. Filled out from reference TRBV7-9 and TRBJ2-7, the complete variable domain reads DTGVSQNPRHKITKRGQNVTFRCDPISEHNRLYWYRQTLGQGPEFLTYFQNEAQLEKSRLLSDRFSAERPKGSFSTLEIQRTEQGDSAMYLCASSSSGSSYEQYFGPGTRLTVT.

V usage is TRBV28 and J usage is TRBJ1-6, with 7 bases matching TRBD1. The length of the CDR3 is 14 residues. Trimming at V came to 5 bases and at J to 11 bases, leaving 9 bases not matched to a gene. Germline V gene sequence: CDR1 MDHEN, CDR2 SYDVKM. This CDR3 reads CASSIGTGATPLHF. The CDR3 bases are TGTGCCAGCAGTATAGGAACAGGGGCCACACCCCTCCACTTT.

The CDR3 bases are TGTGCCAGCAGAACCGGGACAGGGGGATTCTATGGCTACACCTTC. As protein: CASRTGTGGFYGYTF. The chain has TRBV6-1 and TRBJ1-2; TRBD1 matches at 11 bases. This CDR3 is 15 amino acids long. Germline values: CDR1 MNHNS, CDR2 SASEGT. V lost 6 bases, J lost 4 bases, and 7 bases stayed unmatched.

This clone turned up a few times. One end of the junction is discordant with germline, which a read error may explain. The chain links TRBV7-7 to TRBJ2-5; maybe TRBD2 (6 bases). The germline V gene encodes CDR1 SSHAT and CDR2 FNYEAQ (reference sequence). This CDR3 spans 14 amino acids. The CDR3: CASSLGDSASTQYF. The CDR3, as DNA: TGTGCTAGCAGCTTGGGGGACTCGGCGAGCACCCAGTACTTC.

The V gene is TRBV6-4, the J gene TRBJ2-1; D is perhaps TRBD2 (6 bases). This CDR3 is built from 15 residues. Trimming stripped 5 bases from V and 6 bases from J, with 17 bases between. Germline V gene lookup returns CDR1 MRHNA and CDR2 SNTAGT. The CDR3, as DNA: TGTGCCAGCAGTTACGGAGGGGACCCCACCAATGAGCAGTTCTTC. It is translated as CASSYGGDPTNEQFF.

This chain connects TRBV5-1 to TRBJ1-1; D gene unclear. CDR1 and CDR2 from the germline V gene are SGHRS and YFSETQ. With 2 bases removed from V and 1 base from J, the gap between germline ends came to 6 bases. The CDR3 is 13 amino acids. CDR3 sequence: CASSFSQNTEAFF. In DNA, the CDR3 is TGCGCCAGCAGCTTTAGTCAGAACACTGAAGCTTTCTTT.

This clone was seen only once. The gene calls are TRBV2 and TRBJ2-1, with D possibly being TRBD2 (7 bases). Germline values: CDR1 SNHLY, CDR2 FYNNEI. The length of the CDR3 is 17 residues. Trimming cost V 2 bases and J 5 bases, with 19 bases left between them. The CDR3 nucleotides are TGTGCCAGCAGTGAACCCCGGAGGGGGGGCCCGAACAATGAGCAGTTCTTC. Translating gives CASSEPRRGGPNNEQFF.

The chain joins TRBV6-5 to TRBJ2-3; TRBD2 might be the D (5 bases). V shed 0 bases and J shed 3 bases, with 13 bases lying between them. CDR1 is MNHEY, CDR2 SVGAGI, per germline. The CDR3 runs to 16 residues. The CDR3 DNA reads as TGTGCCAGCAGTTACTCGACTCGCGCGGGTACAGATACGCAGTATTTT. Its translation is CASSYSTRAGTDTQYF.